This paragraph reports one TCR beta chain. Antigen: not known. This table comes from immunoSEQ multiplex PCR, and its TCRdb copy is limited to in-frame clones, with some not included. The table includes roughly 86,000 clones, 75% to 90% detected once. The data belong to a study of T cell responses to AZD1222 COVID-19 vaccine. Points from the study as a whole: Only a handful of AZD1222 recipients, more than 5 in all, had baseline seropositivity. White British people made up most donors, females outnumbered males, and clonal diversity was possibly underestimated. Compared with day 0, the breadth and depth of the Spike-specific TCR repertoire rose significantly after two doses of AZD1222. Nearly half of unique spike-specific TCRs reportedly avoided B.1.351 and B.1.1.7 mutated regions.

V dropped 0 bases and J dropped 2 bases, with 11 bases sitting between them. The CDR3 is made up of 15 amino acids. Germline loops: CDR1 SGHTA, CDR2 FQGNSA. The origin of this receptor is an adult who received the AZD1222 COVID-19 vaccine. The starting material was peripheral blood, obtained 28 days after the second AZD1222 dose. This chain links TRBV7-2 with TRBJ2-7; weak D call: TRBD1 (7 bases). In DNA form, the CDR3 reads TGTGCCAGCAGCTTAGCGGGAGGACAGGCCTACGAGCAGTACTTC. This translates into CASSLAGGQAYEQYF.